A single sample gave rise to the 16 T cell receptor beta chains below, sequenced in a study of beta chain features in type 1 diabetes (dated by TCRdb to about 2018). Libraries were made using the immunoSEQ multiplex PCR assay. All of the isolated RNA was reverse transcribed with the High Capacity cDNA Reverse Transcription Kit, so expressed TCRB transcripts were sequenced. TCRdb took this table from immuneACCESS and kept in-frame rearrangements with V and J called. Such tables lack part of the clones; where checked against another copy, unresolved V genes explain under half of the gap, and the rest is unexplained. This sample has under 250,000 clones in its table, and roughly 15% of those were observed once. The biggest ten clones account for around 0.03% of the sample. Source material: naive CD4+ T cells from blood. The cell subset or site label on this specimen signifies: true naive CD4+ T cells. The receptors here all came from a woman between 35 and 50 years old in good health.

A few counts support this clone. This chain joins TRBV29-1 and TRBJ1-5, with 11 bases identical to TRBD1. The germline V gene encodes CDR1 SQVTM and CDR2 ANQGSEA. V trimming: 5 bases; J trimming: 6 bases; junction bases outside the gene matches: 6. CDR3 length: 14 residues. Here the CDR3 DNA reads TGCAGCGTTAGGGACAGGGGGTTTGGTCAGCCCCAGCATTTT. Amino acid sequence: CSVRDRGFGQPQHF.

This clone was seen more than once but under ten times. The chain links TRBV10-3 to TRBJ2-5; 7 nucleotides align to TRBD2. This CDR3 has 13 residues. CDR1 is ENHRY and CDR2 is SYGVKD in the germline V gene. Trimming cost V 4 bases and J 5 bases; bases outside gene matches: 4. CDR3 DNA: TGTGCCATCAGTGCCAGGGAGGGGGAGACCCAGTACTTC. This sequence encodes CAISAREGETQYF.

This chain uses TRBV7-6 with TRBJ2-3; weak D call: TRBD2 (6 bases). Trimming left V 5 bases short and J 2 bases short, with 14 bases between. The CDR3 has 15 amino acids. Germline V gene lookup returns CDR1 SGHVS and CDR2 FNYEAQ. CDR3 in amino acids: CASSLGTSNTDTQYF. CDR3 nucleotide sequence: TGTGCCAGCAGCCTGGGGACTTCTAACACAGATACGCAGTATTTT.

The gene calls are TRBV18 and TRBJ2-5; the D gene is possibly TRBD2 (6 bases). The germline CDR1 and CDR2 sequences are KGHSH and LQKENI. Trimming removed 4 bases from V and 0 bases from J, with 6 bases in between. The CDR3 is made up of 13 amino acids. CDR3 sequence: CASSRDYQETQYF. CDR3 DNA sequence: TGTGCCAGCTCACGGGACTACCAAGAGACCCAGTACTTC.

The rearrangement links TRBV6-6 to TRBJ1-2, with a tentative D call TRBD1 (5 bases). V was pared by 2 bases and J by 3 bases, with 10 bases between. CDR3 length equals 14 residues. Germline CDR1 MNHNY, CDR2 SVGAGI (reference sequence). The CDR3 is CASSYDRADYGYTF. DNA of the CDR3: TGTGCCAGCAGTTACGACAGAGCCGACTATGGCTACACCTTC.

The V and J genes are TRBV19 and TRBJ2-5; 8 bases are shared with TRBD2. J gave up 1 base and V 8 bases, and 3 bases lay outside the gene matches. Looked up from germline, CDR1 is LNHDA and CDR2 is SQIVND (reference sequence). CDR3 size: 13 residues. The CDR3 DNA sequence: TGTGCCAGTCGGGAGGGGGTCCAAGAGACCCAGTACTTC. This sequence encodes CASREGVQETQYF. The full variable domain, in which reference TRBV19 and TRBJ2-5 provide the parts outside the CDR3, is DGGITQSPKYLFRKEGQNVTLSCEQNLNHDAMYWYRQDPGQGLRLIYYSQIVNDFQKGDIAEGYSVSREKKESFPLTVTSAQKNPTAFYLCASREGVQETQYFGPGTRLLVL.

This clone was counted only a few times. The chain has TRBV11-2 and TRBJ1-2; no clear D. The V and J ends lost 4 bases and 3 bases respectively, with 9 bases between them. The CDR3 consists of 13 residues. Germline V gene sequence: CDR1 SGHAT, CDR2 FQNNGV. CDR3 DNA: TGTGCCAGCAGCTCCCTAGCCGACTATGGCTACACCTTC. This codes for CASSSLADYGYTF. The variable domain in full, completed from reference TRBV11-2 and TRBJ1-2, reads EAGVAQSPRYKIIEKRQSVAFWCNPISGHATLYWYQQILGQGPKLLIQFQNNGVVDDSQLPKDRFSAERLKGVDSTLKIQPAKLEDSAVYLCASSSLADYGYTFGSGTRLTVV.

Ten or more counts support this clone. The chain recombines TRBV5-1 with TRBJ2-4; TRBD1 might be the D (5 bases). This CDR3 comprises 13 residues. CDR1 and CDR2 (germline): SGHRS, YFSETQ. With 2 bases removed from V and 8 bases from J, the gap between germline ends came to 11 bases. This CDR3 is CASSLVGPDIQYF. The DNA of the CDR3 is TGCGCCAGCAGCTTAGTGGGGCCGGACATTCAGTACTTC.

This clone was counted between two and nine times. The chain combines TRBV5-6 with TRBJ1-2; no reliable D call. CDR3 length equals 14 residues. Germline-derived CDR1 and CDR2 are SGHDT and YYEEEE. V was clipped by 1 base and J by 4 bases, with 11 bases between them. CDR3 DNA sequence: TGTGCCAGCAGCTTGATCAGGCTCCCCTATGGCTACACCTTC. Its protein is CASSLIRLPYGYTF.

The V call is TRBV12-5, the J call TRBJ1-5; tentatively, D is TRBD1 (5 bases). The CDR3 contains 18 residues. The V and J ends lost 2 bases and 5 bases respectively, with 22 bases between them. Germline CDR1 is LGHNT and CDR2 is FRNRAP. The DNA of the CDR3 is TGTGCTAGTGGTTTGATCGTGTTGAAGGGGTCCCTCGATCAGCCCCAGCATTTT. Protein sequence: CASGLIVLKGSLDQPQHF.

This clone was seen more than once but under ten times. V and J are TRBV6-5 and TRBJ2-2, with 8 bases fitting TRBD2. The CDR3 length is 15 residues. J lost 0 bases, V lost 6 bases, and 3 bases had no gene match. CDR1 is MNHEY, CDR2 SVGAGI, per germline. CDR3 nucleotides: TGTGCCAGCAGGGACGGGGGGGCGAACACCGGGGAGCTGTTTTTT. Translated: CASRDGGANTGELFF.

This clone was counted a few times. The rearrangement links TRBV29-1 to TRBJ2-3; 9 bases are shared with TRBD2. Germline-derived CDR1 and CDR2 are SQVTM and ANQGSEA. This CDR3 spans 13 amino acids. V lost 6 bases to trimming and J lost 4 bases; unmatched junction nucleotides: 5. The CDR3 protein is CSVDASGADTQYF. CDR3 nucleotides: TGCAGCGTGGACGCTAGCGGGGCAGATACGCAGTATTTT.

The rearrangement links TRBV11-2 to TRBJ2-2; maybe TRBD2 (6 bases). The CDR3 runs 16 residues. Germline assignment: CDR1 SGHAT and CDR2 FQNNGV. V lost 4 bases and J 3 bases, leaving 15 bases between the germline ends. DNA for the CDR3: TGTGCCAGCAGCTCGGAGGACTACTGGGACACCGGGGAGCTGTTTTTT. Translation: CASSSEDYWDTGELFF. Variable domain in full (rest from reference TRBV11-2 and TRBJ2-2): EAGVAQSPRYKIIEKRQSVAFWCNPISGHATLYWYQQILGQGPKLLIQFQNNGVVDDSQLPKDRFSAERLKGVDSTLKIQPAKLEDSAVYLCASSSEDYWDTGELFFGEGSRLTVL.

This clone has just a few counts. The chain employs TRBV2 and TRBJ2-2; the D gene is possibly TRBD2 (6 bases). Trimming left V 7 bases short and J 2 bases short, with 8 bases between. This CDR3 spans 13 amino acids. Germline CDR1 is SNHLY and CDR2 is FYNNEI. CDR3 coding DNA: TGTGCCAGCATCGGGACTAACACCGGGGAGCTGTTTTTT. Its protein is CASIGTNTGELFF.

There are a few counts of this clone. The rearrangement uses TRBV5-5 and TRBJ2-4; 9 bases fit TRBD1. Germline-derived CDR1 and CDR2 are SGHKS and YYEKEE (reference sequence). The CDR3 is made up of 17 amino acids. V shed 2 bases, J shed 0 bases, and the junction held 6 bases outside the gene matches. CDR3 loop: CASSFVGTGLAKNIQYF. The DNA for the CDR3 is TGTGCCAGCAGCTTCGTCGGGACAGGGCTAGCCAAAAACATTCAGTACTTC.

The chain couples TRBV4-2 to TRBJ2-2; TRBD2 aligns across 9 bases. With 1 base clipped from V and 7 bases from J, the junction kept 4 bases outside the gene matches. CDR1 and CDR2 (germline): LGHNA, YNFKEQ. The CDR3 consists of 15 residues. The CDR3 DNA follows: TGTGCCAGCAGCCAAGCTAGCGGGGTCGTCGGGGAGCTGTTTTTT. Translation: CASSQASGVVGELFF.